A selection of T cell receptor beta chains follows, all from one sample in a study of cytomegalovirus exposure and HLA in healthy donors. Only in-frame clones appear in the TCRdb table, and some are missing; sequencing was by immunoSEQ multiplex PCR. The sample shows 200,000 to 300,000 clones, about four fifths of them seen only once. The sample taken for sequencing was PBMCs. These receptors were taken from a woman in her forties in good health and CMV-seropositive. Each CDR3 is given with its conserved first and last residue. The D gene is left open where the match is weak. Size is stated for part of the rows, as once, few or many counts, or as a class when the clone is expanded.

TRBD1	TRBV19	TRBJ1-4	few	CASFSRGQPNEKLFF	TGTGCCAGTTTTAGCAGGGGACAGCCAAATGAAAAACTGTTTTTT
NA	TRBV21-1	TRBJ1-3	NA	CASSKDKKLPDRGPRCGNTIYF	TGTGCCAGCAGCAAAGATAAGAAGCTTCCAGACAGGGGCCCTCGTTGTGGAAACACCATATATTTT
NA	TRBV2	TRBJ1-1	NA	CASSEALGANTEAFF	TGTGCCAGCAGTGAAGCGCTTGGGGCGAACACTGAAGCTTTCTTT
TRBD2	TRBV30	TRBJ2-7	NA	CAFTVAGGSYEQYF	TGTGCCTTCACGGTAGCGGGAGGGAGTTACGAGCAGTACTTC
TRBD2	TRBV7-3	TRBJ2-2	NA	CASSLSGRVNTGELFF	TGTGCCAGCAGCTTGAGCGGGAGGGTGAACACCGGGGAGCTGTTTTTT
TRBD2	TRBV5-8	TRBJ2-5	NA	CASSTGLAGVRETQYF	TGTGCCAGCAGCACGGGACTAGCGGGAGTAAGGGAGACCCAGTACTTC
NA	TRBV6-5	TRBJ1-2	NA	CASSQSGTPNNGYTF	TGTGCCAGCAGTCAATCCGGGACACCTAACAATGGCTACACCTTC
NA	TRBV28	TRBJ2-3	NA	CASSAPTGTDTQYF	TGTGCCAGCAGTGCTCCAACGGGGACAGATACGCAGTATTTT
NA	TRBV9	TRBJ2-1	NA	CASSAQGNEQFF	TGTGCCAGCAGCGCTCAGGGTAATGAGCAGTTCTTC
TRBD1	TRBV11-1	TRBJ2-7	NA	CASTPGQGSYEQYF	TGTGCCAGCACCCCGGGACAGGGTTCCTACGAGCAGTACTTC
NA	TRBV20-1	TRBJ1-1	NA	CSAIRTEAFF	TGCAGTGCTATCCGGACTGAAGCTTTCTTT
TRBD1	TRBV6-1	TRBJ2-7	NA	CASSKTGTVTYEQYF	TGTGCCAGCAGTAAAACCGGGACAGTAACCTACGAGCAGTACTTC
NA	TRBV2	TRBJ1-5	once	CASRSGGNQPQHF	TGTGCCAGCAGGTCCGGAGGCAATCAGCCCCAGCATTTT
NA	TRBV27	TRBJ2-7	NA	CASSGQYEQYF	TGTGCCAGCAGTGGGCAGTACGAGCAGTACTTC
NA	TRBV7-2	TRBJ1-2	NA	CASSLDTGYGYTF	TGTGCCAGCAGCTTAGATACAGGCTATGGCTACACCTTC
NA	TRBV14	TRBJ2-7	once	CASSQDLGATYEQYF	TGTGCCAGCAGCCAAGATTTGGGGGCCACCTACGAGCAGTACTTC
NA	TRBV9	TRBJ1-1	NA	CASSAKSEAVRAFF	TGTGCCAGCAGCGCCAAAAGTGAGGCAGTGAGAGCTTTCTTT
NA	TRBV21-1	TRBJ2-7	few	CASSNLPSGTDSYEQYF	TGTGCCAGCAGCAACCTACCCTCCGGAACAGATTCTTACGAGCAGTACTTC
NA	TRBV6-4	TRBJ2-7	NA	CASSGDSLRCEQYF	TGTGCCAGCAGTGGAGACAGTTTGAGATGCGAGCAGTACTTC